The rows below give T cell receptor beta chains drawn from one sample of a study of CD8+ T cells in alopecia areata. Method: immunoSEQ multiplex PCR; TCRdb's copy keeps in-frame clones and lacks some. The sample lists roughly 200,000 clones, approximately 55% occurring once. Sample: CD8+ T cells sorted from blood, taken at week 24, from a patient treated with tofacitinib. The origin of the receptors is a human donor with alopecia areata. Both conserved end residues are part of each CDR3. A D gene is named only where the DNA matches it firmly. Part of the rows lack a size; the others show once, few, many or a class for expanded clones.

>NA|TRBD1|TRBJ2-7|14|TRBV25-1
TGTGCCAGCAGTGAAGGGACAGGCGGTTACGAGCAGTACTTC
CASSEGTGGYEQYF
>few|NA|TRBJ1-1|13|TRBV4-3
TGCGCCAGCAGCCACGACAGGAACACTGAAGCTTTCTTT
CASSHDRNTEAFF
>NA|TRBD1|TRBJ2-7|15|TRBV6-5
TGTGCCAGCAGTTTTGGACAGGGCGCCTCCTACGAGCAGTACTTC
CASSFGQGASYEQYF
>once|TRBD1|TRBJ1-2|13|TRBV30
TGTGCCTGCCCTCAGGGGGCTGTCGATGGCTACACCTTC
CACPQGAVDGYTF
>NA|TRBD2|TRBJ2-7|14|TRBV9
TGTGCCAGCGGTATGGGCGGGGGAACCTACGAGCAGTACTTC
CASGMGGGTYEQYF
>NA|TRBD1|TRBJ2-1|15|TRBV15
TGTGCCACCAAGTCCCCGGGACAGGGGCCGCATGAGCAGTTCTTC
CATKSPGQGPHEQFF
>NA|NA|TRBJ2-1|14|TRBV25-1
TGTGCCAGCAGTGGTTTTGGGGACTACAATGAGCAGTTCTTC
CASSGFGDYNEQFF
>few|TRBD1|TRBJ2-2|14|TRBV10-3
TGTGCCATCAGTGATCGGGCAGGGGGTGAGGAGCTGTTTTTT
CAISDRAGGEELFF
>NA|TRBD1|TRBJ1-6|14|TRBV9
TGTGCCAGCAGCGCCGACAGGGGGAATTCACCCCTCCACTTT
CASSADRGNSPLHF
>NA|TRBD1|TRBJ2-3|17|TRBV13
TGTGCCAGCAGCCCTACAGGGGGTCGTACCATCACAGATACGCAGTATTTT
CASSPTGGRTITDTQYF
>NA|TRBD1|TRBJ1-1|15|TRBV19
TGTGCCAGTAGTCCCAGGGAGACAGGGGAAACTGAAGCTTTCTTT
CASSPRETGETEAFF
>NA|TRBD1|TRBJ2-7|13|TRBV19
TGTGCCAGTAGTACCCGGACAGGGGTCGAGCAGTACTTC
CASSTRTGVEQYF
>once|NA|TRBJ2-7|16|TRBV4-1
TGCGCCAGCAGCCAAGATGCAGAACAGGGCCCCTACGAGCAGTACTTC
CASSQDAEQGPYEQYF
>NA|NA|TRBJ1-1|13|TRBV29-1
TGCAGCGTCTTTCCCACAGTAAACACTGAAGCTTTCTTT
CSVFPTVNTEAFF
>NA|NA|TRBJ2-7|14|TRBV27
TGTGCCAGCAGTGCCAGGATAGGGGAGGACGAGCAGTACTTC
CASSARIGEDEQYF
>NA|TRBD1|TRBJ1-1|15|TRBV27
TGTGCCAGCAGACACTCGGGACAGCTGAACACTGAAGCTTTCTTT
CASRHSGQLNTEAFF
>NA|TRBD2|TRBJ2-5|13|TRBV7-9
TGTGCCAGCCATCTAGCGGGGAGTGAGACCCAGTACTTC
CASHLAGSETQYF
>NA|TRBD2|TRBJ2-3|14|TRBV2
TGTGCCAGCAGTGCAGCGGGGAGCACAGATACGCAGTATTTT
CASSAAGSTDTQYF
>NA|NA|TRBJ1-5|16|TRBV18
TGTGCCAGCTCACCGGCAGGGAAGTATAGCAATCAGCCCCAGCATTTT
CASSPAGKYSNQPQHF
>few|NA|TRBJ1-1|13|TRBV29-1
TGCAGCCACAGGGCCCGGGGGAACACTGAAGCTTTCTTT
CSHRARGNTEAFF
>NA|NA|TRBJ1-2|15|TRBV4-3
TGCGCCAGCAGCCAAGACTCCCTCCAGATCTATGGCTACACCTTC
CASSQDSLQIYGYTF
>NA|NA|TRBJ1-4|16|TRBV4-3
TGCGCCAGCAGCCAAGATGGGGGGGGAAGGGATGAAAAACTGTTTTTT
CASSQDGGGRDEKLFF
>NA|NA|TRBJ2-2|12|TRBV2
TGTGCCAGCAGTGAAGAGGCCGGGGAGCTGTTTTTT
CASSEEAGELFF
>NA|TRBD2|TRBJ2-1|14|TRBV6-6
TGTGCCAGCAGTTACACGACTAGCGGGTCCCCGCCGTTCTTC
CASSYTTSGSPPFF
>NA|NA|TRBJ2-6|18|TRBV5-6
TGTGCCAGCAGCTTGAGCGGGCAGGCGCTCTCTGGGGCCAACGTCCTGACTTTC
CASSLSGQALSGANVLTF
>NA|NA|TRBJ2-3|14|TRBV25-1
TGTGCCAGCAGTGAAGGGATAGGGACAGATACGCAGTATTTT
CASSEGIGTDTQYF
>NA|TRBD1|TRBJ2-1|16|TRBV11-2
TGCGCCAGCAGCCAAGAATGGACAGGGGTTGACAATGAGCAGTTCTTC
CASSQEWTGVDNEQFF
>NA|NA|TRBJ2-7|11|TRBV29-1
TGCAGCGTTGAAGACCGGTACGAGCAGTACTTC
CSVEDRYEQYF
>NA|NA|TRBJ2-6|17|TRBV9
TGTGCCAGCAGCGTAAGGGTCGACAGGTCTGGGGCCAACGTCCTGACTTTC
CASSVRVDRSGANVLTF
>NA|TRBD1|TRBJ2-1|11|TRBV5-1
TGCGCCAGCACCGGACAGGTCGAGCAGTTCTTC
CASTGQVEQFF
>NA|NA|TRBJ1-2|13|TRBV30
TGTGCCTCCGGGGCCACCTCTTGGGAGGGCTACACCTTC
CASGATSWEGYTF
>few|NA|TRBJ2-1|11|TRBV11-2
TGTGCCACCACCATGGGTACTGAGCAGTTCTTC
CATTMGTEQFF
>few|NA|TRBJ2-3|12|TRBV13
TGTGCCAGCAGCCCTGAGGGAGATACGCAGTATTTT
CASSPEGDTQYF
>NA|NA|TRBJ2-7|12|TRBV7-9
TGTGCCAGCAGCCTCTCCCACAACGAGCAGTACTTC
CASSLSHNEQYF
>NA|NA|TRBJ2-2|16|TRBV6-5
TGTGCCAGCAGTTACTCGTTCGGGGAACAGGCCGGGGAGCTGTTTTTT
CASSYSFGEQAGELFF
>NA|NA|TRBJ2-2|12|TRBV7-3
TGTGCCAGCAGCTTATCGGCTGGGGAGCTGTTTTTT
CASSLSAGELFF